Detailed here is one TCR beta chain. The data derive from a study of blood T cell repertoires in COVID-19. Study background: Some COVID-19 samples were acute and others convalescent; all came from the United States, Italy and Spain. Nucleic acid was either cDNA or gDNA, and it came from T cells, B-cell-depleted T cells, or PBMCs.

The authors' processing: Cell counts per sample came from amplifying reference gene primers. Using immunoSEQ multiplex PCR, the repertoire was profiled, and TCRdb retains in-frame clones only, with some absent. The V and J calls and clone size were taken over from that table, and D and trimming were inferred from the DNA. The profile covers nearly 15,000 clones, with about 90% appearing a single time and approximately 2.8% taken by the ten largest. CDR1 and CDR2 from the germline V gene are GTSNPN and SVGIG (reference sequence). The CDR3 has 12 residues. Trimming cost V 1 base and J 8 bases; bases outside gene matches: 0.

The sequenced sample was peripheral blood. The chain links TRBV30 to TRBJ1-2; 11 bases map to TRBD1. The sequence came from a human donor in a cohort sampled during active COVID-19. In nucleotides, the CDR3 is TGTGCCTGGAGTGGGGACAGGGGGGGCTACACCTTC. Translation: CAWSGDRGGYTF.